What follows describes a single T cell receptor (beta chain). Sequenced by immunoSEQ multiplex PCR; TCRdb stores in-frame clones only, minus some. Of 35,000 to 45,000 clones listed, less than 90% are singletons. This sample was included in a study of T cell changes during pregnancy in multiple sclerosis. The germline V gene has CDR1 MNHEY and CDR2 SMNVEV (reference sequence). CDR3 length equals 14 residues. V lost 5 bases to trimming and J lost 4 bases; unmatched junction nucleotides: 4. The input for sequencing was CD4+ T cells from peripheral blood mononuclear cells, taken in the first trimester of pregnancy. The chain carries TRBV27 and TRBJ2-7, with TRBD2 matching 11 bases. The receptor was derived from a female donor with multiple sclerosis, enrolled in a pregnancy study. In DNA form, the CDR3 reads TGTGCCAGCAGTCGCGGGACTAGCGGATACGAGCAGTACTTC. It specifies CASSRGTSGYEQYF.